These 12 T cell receptor beta chains were all obtained from the same sample, sequenced in a study of blood T cell repertoires in COVID-19. Data came from immunoSEQ multiplex PCR; TCRdb stores just in-frame clones and leaves some out. The data show roughly 100,000 clones, roughly four fifths seen once. Sequenced: peripheral blood. Receptors originate from a man in his sixties with acute or convalescent COVID-19.

The CDR3 is CASTSGGKAFHTEQFF. The CDR3 DNA reads as TGCGCCAGCACTAGCGGGGGAAAGGCCTTCCACACTGAGCAGTTCTTC. The chain has TRBV5-1 and TRBJ2-1, with TRBD2 matching over 10 bases. Germline-derived CDR1 and CDR2 are SGHRS and YFSETQ. V lost 6 bases, J lost 9 bases, and 15 bases stayed unmatched. CDR3 length equals 16 residues.

The V call is TRBV2, the J call TRBJ1-3; TRBD1 might be the D (6 bases). Germline assignment: CDR1 SNHLY and CDR2 FYNNEI. This CDR3 spans 15 amino acids. V shed 1 base and J shed 0 bases, with 7 bases lying between them. For the CDR3, the DNA is TGTGCCAGCAGTGAAGAGGACAGCTCTGGAAACACCATATATTTT. Translating it yields CASSEEDSSGNTIYF.

The rearrangement joins TRBV7-2 to TRBJ2-2; TRBD2 might be the D (5 bases). The CDR3 is 16 amino acids. V was pared by 4 bases and J by 4 bases, with 16 bases between. Germline CDR1 SGHTA, CDR2 FQGNSA. CDR3 protein: CASSSAGRSPTGELFF. The CDR3 DNA follows: TGTGCCAGCAGCTCCGCGGGCAGGTCACCCACCGGGGAGCTGTTTTTT. Filled out from reference TRBV7-2 and TRBJ2-2, the complete variable domain reads GAGVSQSPSNKVTEKGKDVELRCDPISGHTALYWYRQSLGQGLEFLIYFQGNSAPDKSGLPSDRFSAERTGGSVSTLTIQRTQQEDSAVYLCASSSAGRSPTGELFFGEGSRLTVL.

The genes are TRBV4-1 and TRBJ1-2; D gene uncertain. Trimming removed 0 bases from V and 2 bases from J, with 7 bases in between. The germline CDR1 and CDR2 sequences are MGHRA and YSYEKL. This CDR3 is built from 14 residues. As DNA, the CDR3 is TGCGCCAGCAGCCAAGACCCGGGGAACTATGGCTACACCTTC. Translating it yields CASSQDPGNYGYTF.

V is TRBV10-3 and J is TRBJ1-5, with 7 nucleotides matching TRBD1. Unmatched junction bases numbered 6, after V lost 8 bases and J lost 2 bases. The CDR3 covers 14 residues. CDR1 and CDR2 from the germline V gene are ENHRY and SYGVKD. The CDR3 DNA follows: TGTGCCATCGGACAGGCTGGAGGCAATCAGCCCCAGCATTTT. This encodes CAIGQAGGNQPQHF.

This chain uses TRBV3-1 (or the pseudogene TRBV3-2) with TRBJ2-1, with TRBD2 matching 11 bases. The CDR3 length is 14 residues. Germline V CDR1 and CDR2: LGHDT, YNNKEL (reference sequence). Trimming removed 4 bases from V and 9 bases from J; junction bases left unmatched: 5. The CDR3 DNA reads as TGTGCCAGCAGCCCGACTAGCGGGAACACTGAGCAGTTCTTC. Its translation: CASSPTSGNTEQFF.

The chain uses TRBV5-1 and TRBJ1-1; no reliable D call. Trimming took 2 bases from V and 3 from J, leaving 17 bases between them. Germline V gene data show CDR1 as SGHRS and CDR2 as YFSETQ. The CDR3 sequence is 16 residues long. In DNA form, the CDR3 reads TGCGCCAGCAGCTTATGGGGTTCGGGATCGGACACTGAAGCTTTCTTT. Its translation: CASSLWGSGSDTEAFF.

This clone was seen only a few times. This chain connects TRBV7-2 to TRBJ2-4; weak D call: TRBD1 (6 bases). The CDR3 has 15 residues. Trimming removed 5 bases at V and 7 bases at J, with 18 bases between. CDR1 and CDR2 from the germline V gene are SGHTA and FQGNSA. The CDR3 reads CASSPHRVLLNIQYF. Here the CDR3 DNA reads TGTGCCAGCAGCCCCCACAGGGTATTGTTGAACATTCAGTACTTC.

The chain uses TRBV5-5 and TRBJ2-7, with D maybe TRBD1 (5 bases). The CDR3 loop spans 14 amino acids. With 1 base removed from V and 2 bases from J, the gap between germline ends came to 10 bases. Germline lookup yields CDR1 SGHKS and CDR2 YYEKEE (reference sequence). In DNA form, the CDR3 reads TGTGCCAGCAGCTTGACAGGAGCTGCCTACGAGCAGTACTTC. This encodes CASSLTGAAYEQYF.

This chain links TRBV7-2 with TRBJ2-5; 8 bases match TRBD1. V shed 5 bases and J 4 bases; nucleotides not matched to a gene: 6. The CDR3 contains 14 residues. Germline V lookup: CDR1 SGHTA, CDR2 FQGNSA. In DNA, the CDR3 is TGTGCCAGCAGCCCCCGGACAGGGCGAGAGACCCAGTACTTC. Translation: CASSPRTGRETQYF. Filled out from reference TRBV7-2 and TRBJ2-5, the complete variable domain reads GAGVSQSPSNKVTEKGKDVELRCDPISGHTALYWYRQSLGQGLEFLIYFQGNSAPDKSGLPSDRFSAERTGGSVSTLTIQRTQQEDSAVYLCASSPRTGRETQYFGPGTRLLVL.

The chain uses TRBV14 and TRBJ1-5; D is perhaps TRBD1 (6 bases). The CDR3 contains 14 residues. CDR1 and CDR2 from the germline V gene are SGHDN and FVKESK. Trimming shortened V by 4 bases and J by 6 bases, and 13 bases separated the two germline ends. The CDR3 DNA follows: TGTGCCAGCAGCCCTACAGGGTTTGGTCAGCCCCAGCATTTT. Its translation: CASSPTGFGQPQHF.

V is TRBV18 and J is TRBJ1-2; D is unclear. The germline V and J ends were trimmed by 3 bases and 6 bases, with 14 bases remaining between them. Germline V gives CDR1 KGHSH, CDR2 LQKENI. The CDR3 has 14 residues. CDR3 DNA sequence: TGTGCCAGCTCACCGGCAATGGCCGGGGATGGCTACACCTTC. This sequence encodes CASSPAMAGDGYTF.